This TCR beta chain was sequenced for a study of blood T cell repertoires in COVID-19. In the study overall: Whether acute or convalescent, the COVID-19 samples came from the United States, Italy and Spain. In each case, the material was cDNA or gDNA derived from T cells, B-cell-depleted T cells, or PBMCs.

This clone was observed a single time. Germline values: CDR1 SQVTM, CDR2 ANQGSEA. The CDR3 loop spans 17 amino acids. Trimming shortened V by 0 bases and J by 0 bases, and 15 bases separated the two germline ends. Original processing methods: Reference gene primer amplification gave nucleated cell count estimates. The assay was immunoSEQ multiplex PCR, and TCRdb's table has in-frame clones only and misses some. V and J calls and clone size are those listed in that table; D and trimming were worked out from the DNA. The repertoire holds more than 250,000 clones, with about nine tenths as singletons. The sample was peripheral blood. The source of this sequence is a woman between 45 and 60 years old with COVID-19, enrolled during active disease. This chain links TRBV29-1 with TRBJ2-1, with D tentatively TRBD2 (5 bases). The CDR3 nucleotides are TGCAGCGTTGAAGATCAAAGGGCTAGCAGCTCCTACAATGAGCAGTTCTTC. Amino acids: CSVEDQRASSSYNEQFF.